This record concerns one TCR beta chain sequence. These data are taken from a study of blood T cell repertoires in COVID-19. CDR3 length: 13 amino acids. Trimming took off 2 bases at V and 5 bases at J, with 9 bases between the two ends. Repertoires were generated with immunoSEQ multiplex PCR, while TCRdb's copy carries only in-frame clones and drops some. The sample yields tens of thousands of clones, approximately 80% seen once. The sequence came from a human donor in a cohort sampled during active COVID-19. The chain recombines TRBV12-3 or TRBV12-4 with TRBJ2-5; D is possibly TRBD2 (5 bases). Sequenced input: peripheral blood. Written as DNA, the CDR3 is TGTGCCAGCAGTTTAATGGGAGTGGAGACCCAGTACTTC. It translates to CASSLMGVETQYF.